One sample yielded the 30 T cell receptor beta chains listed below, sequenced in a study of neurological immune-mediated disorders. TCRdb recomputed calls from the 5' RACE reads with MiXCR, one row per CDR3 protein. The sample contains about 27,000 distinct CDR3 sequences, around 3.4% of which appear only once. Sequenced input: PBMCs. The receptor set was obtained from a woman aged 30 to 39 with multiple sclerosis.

The CDR3 protein is CASSRHNEQFF. CDR3 nucleotides: TGTGCCAGCAGCAGACATAATGAGCAGTTCTTC. This chain joins TRBV11-3 and TRBJ2-1; D gene uncertain. V was shortened by 5 bases and J by 7 bases, with 6 bases between the two germline ends. CDR1 is SGHNT and CDR2 is YENEEA in the germline V gene. The CDR3 length is 11 residues. Based on the CDR3 plus reference TRBV11-3 and TRBJ2-1, the full variable domain is EAGVVQSPRYKIIEKKQPVAFWCNPISGHNTLYWYLQNLGQGPELLIRYENEEAVDDSQLPKDRFSAERLKGVDSTLKIQPAELGDSAVYLCASSRHNEQFFGPGTRLTVL.

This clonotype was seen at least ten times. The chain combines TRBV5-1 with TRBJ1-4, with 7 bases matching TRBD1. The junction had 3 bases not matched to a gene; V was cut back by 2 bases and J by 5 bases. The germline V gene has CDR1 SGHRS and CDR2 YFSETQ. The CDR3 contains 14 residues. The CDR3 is CASSFVTGNEKLFF. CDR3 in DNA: TGCGCCAGCAGCTTCGTGACAGGGAATGAAAAACTGTTTTTT.

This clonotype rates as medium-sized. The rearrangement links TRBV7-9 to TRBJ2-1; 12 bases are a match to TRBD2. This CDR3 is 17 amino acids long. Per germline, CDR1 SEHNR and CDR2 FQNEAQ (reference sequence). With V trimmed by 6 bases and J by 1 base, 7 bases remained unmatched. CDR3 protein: CASRTTSGSGSYNEQFF. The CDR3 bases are TGTGCCAGCAGGACGACTAGCGGGAGTGGGTCCTACAATGAGCAGTTCTTC.

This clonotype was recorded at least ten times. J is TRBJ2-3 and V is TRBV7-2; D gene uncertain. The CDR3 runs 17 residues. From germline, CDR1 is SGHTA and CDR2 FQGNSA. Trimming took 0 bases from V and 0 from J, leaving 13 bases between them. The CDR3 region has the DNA TGTGCCAGCAGCTTAGCGCCTCGACCCTTTAGCACAGATACGCAGTATTTT. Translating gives CASSLAPRPFSTDTQYF.

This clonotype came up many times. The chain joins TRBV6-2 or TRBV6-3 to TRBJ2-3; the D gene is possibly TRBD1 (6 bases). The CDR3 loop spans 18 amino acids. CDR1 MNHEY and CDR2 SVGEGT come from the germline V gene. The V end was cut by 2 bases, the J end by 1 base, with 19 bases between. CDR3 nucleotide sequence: TGTGCCAGCAGTTACCCCGCCCGGACAGCCTGGGGCACAGATACGCAGTATTTT. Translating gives CASSYPARTAWGTDTQYF.

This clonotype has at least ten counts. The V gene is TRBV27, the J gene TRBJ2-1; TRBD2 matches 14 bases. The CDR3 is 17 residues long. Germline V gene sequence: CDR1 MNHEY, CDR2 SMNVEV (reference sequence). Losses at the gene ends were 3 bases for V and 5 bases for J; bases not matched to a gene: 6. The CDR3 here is CASSFRPGLAGDNEQFF. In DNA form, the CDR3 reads TGTGCCAGCAGTTTCCGACCGGGACTAGCGGGAGACAATGAGCAGTTCTTC.

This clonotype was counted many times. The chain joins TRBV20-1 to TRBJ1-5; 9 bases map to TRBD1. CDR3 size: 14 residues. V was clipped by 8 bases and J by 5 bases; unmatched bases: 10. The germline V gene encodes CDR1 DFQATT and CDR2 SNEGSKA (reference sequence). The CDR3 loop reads CSSSLGQGDQPQHF. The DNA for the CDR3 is TGCAGTAGCTCCCTGGGACAGGGTGATCAGCCCCAGCATTTT.

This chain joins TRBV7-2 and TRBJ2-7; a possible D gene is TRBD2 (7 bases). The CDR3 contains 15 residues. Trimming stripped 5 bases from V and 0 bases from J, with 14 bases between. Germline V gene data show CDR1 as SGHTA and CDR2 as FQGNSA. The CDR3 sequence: CASSLGGASSYEQYF. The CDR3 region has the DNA TGTGCCAGCAGCCTGGGGGGGGCCAGCTCCTACGAGCAGTACTTC.

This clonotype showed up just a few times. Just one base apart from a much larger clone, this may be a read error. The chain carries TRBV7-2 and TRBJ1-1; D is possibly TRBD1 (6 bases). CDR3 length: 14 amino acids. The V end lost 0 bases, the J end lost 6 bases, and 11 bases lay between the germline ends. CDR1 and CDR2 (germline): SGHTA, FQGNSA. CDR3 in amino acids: CASSLARKGAEAFF. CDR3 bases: TGTGCCAGCAGCTTAGCGAGAAAGGGGGCTGAAGCTTTCTTT.

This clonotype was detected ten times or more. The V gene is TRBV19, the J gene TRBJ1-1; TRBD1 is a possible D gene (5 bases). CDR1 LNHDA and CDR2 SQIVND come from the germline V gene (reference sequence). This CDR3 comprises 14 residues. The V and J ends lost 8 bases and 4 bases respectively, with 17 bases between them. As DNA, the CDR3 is TGTGCCAGTTACCGGGGCCGGCTGGGCACTGAAGCTTTCTTT. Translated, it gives CASYRGRLGTEAFF. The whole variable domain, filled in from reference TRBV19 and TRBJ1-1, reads DGGITQSPKYLFRKEGQNVTLSCEQNLNHDAMYWYRQDPGQGLRLIYYSQIVNDFQKGDIAEGYSVSREKKESFPLTVTSAQKNPTAFYLCASYRGRLGTEAFFGQGTRLTVV.

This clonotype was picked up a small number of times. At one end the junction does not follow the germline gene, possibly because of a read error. This CDR3 reads CASSQDRVNQPQNF. The DNA for the CDR3 is TGTGCCAGCAGCCAGGACAGAGTCAATCAGCCCCAGAATTTT. This chain connects TRBV7-9 to TRBJ1-5, with D maybe TRBD1 (6 bases). The CDR3 runs 14 residues. CDR1 SEHNR and CDR2 FQNEAQ come from the germline V gene (reference sequence).

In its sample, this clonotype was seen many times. This chain's CDR3 is CASSSPGWSYEQYF. The CDR3 nucleotides are TGTGCCAGCAGTTCCCCAGGGTGGTCCTACGAGCAGTACTTC. The V and J genes are TRBV12-3 or TRBV12-4 and TRBJ2-7, with D possibly matching TRBD1 (5 bases). V dropped 4 bases and J dropped 1 base, with 11 bases sitting between them. The length of the CDR3 is 14 residues.

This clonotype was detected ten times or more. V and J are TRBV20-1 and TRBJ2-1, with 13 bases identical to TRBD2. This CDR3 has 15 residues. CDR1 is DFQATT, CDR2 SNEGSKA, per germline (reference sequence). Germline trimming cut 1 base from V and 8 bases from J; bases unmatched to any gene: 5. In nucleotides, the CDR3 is TGCAGTGCTAGAGTTGGGACTAGCGGGAATGATGAGCAGTTCTTC. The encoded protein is CSARVGTSGNDEQFF.

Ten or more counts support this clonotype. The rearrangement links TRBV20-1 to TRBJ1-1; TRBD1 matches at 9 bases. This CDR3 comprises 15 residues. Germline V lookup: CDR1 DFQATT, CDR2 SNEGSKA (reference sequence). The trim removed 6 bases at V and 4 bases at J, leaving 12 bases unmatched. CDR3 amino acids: CSATGGDRRTTEAFF. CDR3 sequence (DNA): TGCAGTGCCACAGGGGGCGACCGCCGAACCACTGAAGCTTTCTTT.

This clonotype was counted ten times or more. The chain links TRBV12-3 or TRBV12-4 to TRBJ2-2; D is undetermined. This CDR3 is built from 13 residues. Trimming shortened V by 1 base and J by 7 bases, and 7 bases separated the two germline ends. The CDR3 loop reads CASSLVRGGELFF. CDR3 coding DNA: TGTGCCAGCAGTTTAGTTCGAGGCGGGGAGCTGTTTTTT.

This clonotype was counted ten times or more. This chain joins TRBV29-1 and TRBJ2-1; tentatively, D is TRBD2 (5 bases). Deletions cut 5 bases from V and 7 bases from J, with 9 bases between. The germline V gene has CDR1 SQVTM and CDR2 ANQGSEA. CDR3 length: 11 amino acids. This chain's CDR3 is CSVSLANEQFF. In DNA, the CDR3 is TGCAGCGTTTCCCTAGCTAATGAGCAGTTCTTC.

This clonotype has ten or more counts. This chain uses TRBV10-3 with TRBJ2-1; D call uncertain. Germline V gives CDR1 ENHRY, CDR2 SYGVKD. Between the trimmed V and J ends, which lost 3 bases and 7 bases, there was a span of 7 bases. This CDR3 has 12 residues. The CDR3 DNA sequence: TGTGCCATCAGTGAAGGTTTAAATGAGCAGTTCTTC. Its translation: CAISEGLNEQFF.

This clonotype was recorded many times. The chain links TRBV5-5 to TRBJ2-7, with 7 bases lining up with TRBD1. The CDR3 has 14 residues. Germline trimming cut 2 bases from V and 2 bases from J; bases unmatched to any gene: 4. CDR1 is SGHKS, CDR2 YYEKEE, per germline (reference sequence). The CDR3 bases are TGTGCCAGCAGCTTAACCGGGACAGCCTACGAGCAGTACTTC. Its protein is CASSLTGTAYEQYF.

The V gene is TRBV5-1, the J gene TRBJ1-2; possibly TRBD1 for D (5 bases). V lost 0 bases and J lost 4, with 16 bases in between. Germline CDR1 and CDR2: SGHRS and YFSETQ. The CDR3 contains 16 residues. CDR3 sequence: CASSLEGTASLYGYTF. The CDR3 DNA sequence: TGCGCCAGCAGCTTGGAAGGGACCGCTAGTCTCTATGGCTACACCTTC.

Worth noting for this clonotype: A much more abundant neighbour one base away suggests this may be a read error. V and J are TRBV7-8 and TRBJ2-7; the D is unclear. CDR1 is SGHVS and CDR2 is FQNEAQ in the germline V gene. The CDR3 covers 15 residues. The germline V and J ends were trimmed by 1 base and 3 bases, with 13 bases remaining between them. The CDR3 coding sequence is TGTGCCAGCAGCTTAGGAAGTAGAGGCGGCTACGAGCAGTACTTC. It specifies CASSLGSRGGYEQYF.

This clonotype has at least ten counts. The CDR3 region has the DNA TGTGCCAGCAGCCCCGGACAGGGGGCGAAAGAAGGCTACACCTTC. Amino acid sequence: CASSPGQGAKEGYTF. V gene TRBV7-9 combines with J gene TRBJ1-2; 11 bases align to TRBD1. CDR3 length: 15 residues. Losses at the gene ends were 5 bases for V and 8 bases for J; bases not matched to a gene: 10. The germline V gene has CDR1 SEHNR and CDR2 FQNEAQ (reference sequence).

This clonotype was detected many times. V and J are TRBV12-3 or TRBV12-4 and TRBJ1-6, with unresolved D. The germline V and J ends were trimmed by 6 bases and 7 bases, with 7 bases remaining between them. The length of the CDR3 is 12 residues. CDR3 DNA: TGTGCCAGCAGCCCCCTCAATTCACCCCTCCACTTT. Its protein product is CASSPLNSPLHF.

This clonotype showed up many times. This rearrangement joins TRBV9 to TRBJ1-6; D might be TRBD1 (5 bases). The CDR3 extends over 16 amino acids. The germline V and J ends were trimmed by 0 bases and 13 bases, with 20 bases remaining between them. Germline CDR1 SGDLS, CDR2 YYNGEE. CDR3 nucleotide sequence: TGTGCCAGCAGCGTAGATCCGGGGACGTCCTCTCACCCCCTCCACTTT. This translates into CASSVDPGTSSHPLHF. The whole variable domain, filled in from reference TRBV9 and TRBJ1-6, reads DSGVTQTPKHLITATGQRVTLRCSPRSGDLSVYWYQQSLDQGLQFLIQYYNGEERAKGNILERFSAQQFPDLHSELNLSSLELGDSALYFCASSVDPGTSSHPLHFGNGTRLTVT.

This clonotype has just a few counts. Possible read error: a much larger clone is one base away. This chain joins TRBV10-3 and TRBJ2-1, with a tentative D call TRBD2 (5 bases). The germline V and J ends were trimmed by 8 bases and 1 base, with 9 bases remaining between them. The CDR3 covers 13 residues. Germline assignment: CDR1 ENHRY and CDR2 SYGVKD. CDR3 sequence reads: CAIRGRSYNEQFF. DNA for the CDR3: TGTGCCATCCGAGGGAGATCCTACAATGAGCAGTTCTTC.

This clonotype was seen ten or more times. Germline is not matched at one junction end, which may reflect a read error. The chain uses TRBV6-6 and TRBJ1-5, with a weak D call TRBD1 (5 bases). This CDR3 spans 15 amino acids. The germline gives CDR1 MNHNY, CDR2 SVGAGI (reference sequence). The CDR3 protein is CASSRGGGANQPQNF. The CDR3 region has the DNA TGTGCCAGCAGTCGGGGGGGAGGTGCCAATCAGCCCCAGAATTTT.

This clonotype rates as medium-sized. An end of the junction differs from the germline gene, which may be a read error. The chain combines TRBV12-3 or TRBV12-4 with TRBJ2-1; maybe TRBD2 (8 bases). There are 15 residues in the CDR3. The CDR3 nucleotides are TGTGCCAGCAGCTTAGGGGGCGGGGGGTACAATGAGCAGTTCTTC. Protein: CASSLGGGGYNEQFF.

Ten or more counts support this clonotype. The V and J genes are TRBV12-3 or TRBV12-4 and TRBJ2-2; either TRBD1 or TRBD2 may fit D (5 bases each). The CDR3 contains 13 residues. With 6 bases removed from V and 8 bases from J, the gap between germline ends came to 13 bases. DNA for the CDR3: TGTGCCAGCAGCCAGGGACCGGCGGGGGAGCTGTTTTTT. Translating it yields CASSQGPAGELFF.

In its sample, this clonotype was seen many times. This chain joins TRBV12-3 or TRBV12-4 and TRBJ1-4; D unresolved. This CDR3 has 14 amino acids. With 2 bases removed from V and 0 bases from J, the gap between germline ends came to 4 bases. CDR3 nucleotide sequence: TGTGCCAGCAGTTTAAGAGCAACTAATGAAAAACTGTTTTTT. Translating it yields CASSLRATNEKLFF.

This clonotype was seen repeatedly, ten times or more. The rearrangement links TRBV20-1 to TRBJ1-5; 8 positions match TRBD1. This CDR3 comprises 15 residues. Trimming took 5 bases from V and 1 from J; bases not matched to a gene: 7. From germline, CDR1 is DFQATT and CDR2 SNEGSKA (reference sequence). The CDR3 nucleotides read TGCAGTGCTCCTCAGGGGGCCCTGAGCAATCAGCCCCAGCATTTT. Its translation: CSAPQGALSNQPQHF.

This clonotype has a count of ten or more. The chain's CDR3 is CASSRTATEAFF. In nucleotides, the CDR3 is TGTGCCAGCAGCCGGACAGCGACTGAAGCTTTCTTT. The gene calls are TRBV7-2 and TRBJ1-1, with a weak D call TRBD1 (6 bases). The CDR3 runs 12 residues. Trimming stripped 5 bases from V and 5 bases from J, with 9 bases between. CDR1 is SGHTA and CDR2 is FQGNSA in the germline V gene. Based on the CDR3 plus reference TRBV7-2 and TRBJ1-1, the full variable domain is GAGVSQSPSNKVTEKGKDVELRCDPISGHTALYWYRQSLGQGLEFLIYFQGNSAPDKSGLPSDRFSAERTGGSVSTLTIQRTQQEDSAVYLCASSRTATEAFFGQGTRLTVV.